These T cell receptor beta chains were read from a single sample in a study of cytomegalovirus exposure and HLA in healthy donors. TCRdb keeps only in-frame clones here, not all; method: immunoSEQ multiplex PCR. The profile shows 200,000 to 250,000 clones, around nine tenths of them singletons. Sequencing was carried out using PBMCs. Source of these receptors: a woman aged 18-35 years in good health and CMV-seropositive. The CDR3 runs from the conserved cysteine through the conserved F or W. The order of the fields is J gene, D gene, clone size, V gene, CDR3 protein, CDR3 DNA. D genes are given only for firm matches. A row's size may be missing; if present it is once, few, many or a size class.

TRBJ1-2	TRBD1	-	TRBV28	CASSLDRGGSYGYTF	TGTGCCAGCAGCCTGGACAGGGGCGGTAGCTATGGCTACACCTTC
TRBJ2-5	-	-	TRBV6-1	CASSEEEGRGQETQYF	TGTGCCAGCAGTGAAGAGGAGGGTAGAGGGCAAGAGACCCAGTACTTC
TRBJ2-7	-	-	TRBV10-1	CASSESYGGKAYEQYF	TGCGCCAGCAGTGAGTCGTACGGGGGAAAAGCCTACGAGCAGTACTTC
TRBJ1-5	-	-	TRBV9	CASSEQGFSNQPQHF	TGTGCCAGCAGCGAGCAGGGATTCAGCAATCAGCCCCAGCATTTT
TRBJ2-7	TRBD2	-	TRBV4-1	CASSQRTSGRSREQYF	TGCGCCAGCAGCCAGAGGACTAGCGGGAGGTCCCGGGAGCAGTACTTC
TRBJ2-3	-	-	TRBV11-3	CASSKRGQGTDTQYF	TGTGCCAGCAGCAAAAGAGGACAAGGGACAGATACGCAGTATTTT
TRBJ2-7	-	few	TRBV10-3	CAISPGYEQYF	TGTGCCATCAGTCCGGGGTATGAACAGTACTTC
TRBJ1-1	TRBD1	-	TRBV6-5	CASSYNDGTGAFF	TGTGCCAGCAGTTACAATGATGGGACAGGGGCTTTCTTT
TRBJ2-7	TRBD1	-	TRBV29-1	CSVETDRGGSYEQYF	TGCAGCGTTGAAACGGACAGGGGAGGATCCTACGAGCAGTACTTC
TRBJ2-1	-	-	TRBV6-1	CASRTAGVSYNEQFF	TGTGCCAGCAGGACAGCGGGCGTCTCCTACAATGAGCAGTTCTTC
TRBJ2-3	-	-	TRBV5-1	CASSPIILAEISTDTQYF	TGCGCCAGCAGTCCGATAATTTTAGCGGAAATTAGCACAGATACGCAGTATTTT
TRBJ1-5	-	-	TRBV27	CASSLRQSNQPQHF	TGTGCCAGCAGTCTCCGACAGAGCAATCAGCCCCAGCATTTT
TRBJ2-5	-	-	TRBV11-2	CASSFWTEQETQYF	TGTGCCAGCAGCTTTTGGACTGAACAAGAGACCCAGTACTTC
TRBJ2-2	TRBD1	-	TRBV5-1	CASIPGQESGELFF	TGCGCCAGCATTCCGGGACAGGAGTCCGGGGAGCTGTTTTTT
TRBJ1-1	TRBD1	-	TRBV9	CASSGRQGSRTEAFF	TGTGCCAGCAGCGGAAGACAGGGGTCGCGGACTGAAGCTTTCTTT
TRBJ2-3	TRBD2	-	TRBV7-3	CASSLTPLAGGPDTQYF	TGTGCCAGCAGCTTAACCCCGCTAGCGGGAGGCCCCGATACGCAGTATTTT
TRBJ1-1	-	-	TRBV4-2	CASSLFGGVNTEAFF	TGTGCCAGCAGCCTATTTGGGGGGGTGAACACTGAAGCTTTCTTT
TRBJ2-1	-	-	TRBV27	CASSLGSHYNEQFF	TGTGCCAGCAGTTTGGGCAGCCACTACAATGAGCAGTTCTTC
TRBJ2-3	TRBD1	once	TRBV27	CASSPDRGTDTQYF	TGTGCCAGCAGTCCGGACAGGGGGACAGATACGCAGTATTTT
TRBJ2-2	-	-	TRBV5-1	CASSLEGTGTGELFF	TGCGCCAGCAGCTTGGAGGGGACTGGGACCGGGGAGCTGTTTTTT
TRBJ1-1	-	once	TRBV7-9	CASSSMRAQTNTEAFF	TGTGCCAGCAGCTCAATGAGGGCACAGACGAACACTGAAGCTTTCTTT
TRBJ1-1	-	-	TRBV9	CASSVAGVGGTEAFF	TGTGCCAGCAGCGTAGCGGGGGTGGGGGGCACTGAAGCTTTCTTT
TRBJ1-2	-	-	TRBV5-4	CASSLDRSVSYGYTF	TGTGCCAGCAGCTTGGACAGGTCGGTGAGCTATGGCTACACCTTC
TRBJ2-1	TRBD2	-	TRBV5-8	CASSAGLAGESENEQFF	TGTGCCAGCAGCGCCGGACTAGCGGGAGAGTCGGAGAATGAGCAGTTCTTC
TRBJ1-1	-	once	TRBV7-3	CASSPLRGMNTEAFF	TGTGCCAGCAGCCCGCTTCGGGGGATGAACACTGAAGCTTTCTTT
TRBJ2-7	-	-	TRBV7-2	CASSLHRSSYEQYF	TGTGCCAGCAGCCTACACAGGAGCTCCTACGAGCAGTACTTC
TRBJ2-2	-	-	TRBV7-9	CASSLDWAATGELFF	TGTGCCAGCAGCTTAGATTGGGCAGCCACCGGGGAGCTGTTTTTT
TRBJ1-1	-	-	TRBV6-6	CASSYSGTSEAFF	TGTGCCAGCAGTTACTCCGGGACTTCCGAAGCTTTCTTT
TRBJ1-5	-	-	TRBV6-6	CASLGPGNQPQHF	TGTGCCAGCCTGGGCCCGGGCAATCAGCCCCAGCATTTT
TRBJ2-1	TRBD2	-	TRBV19	CASSIGLAGNEQFF	TGTGCCAGTAGTATAGGGCTAGCGGGCAATGAGCAGTTCTTC
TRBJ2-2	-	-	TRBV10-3	CAIGPAVIDTGELFF	TGTGCCATCGGTCCCGCGGTAATAGACACCGGGGAGCTGTTTTTT
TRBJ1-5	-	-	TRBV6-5	CASSYNSVQPQHF	TGTGCCAGCAGTTACAACTCCGTCCAGCCCCAGCATTTT
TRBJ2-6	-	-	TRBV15	CATSSNRASGANVLTF	TGTGCCACCAGCTCTAACAGGGCCTCTGGGGCCAACGTCCTGACTTTC
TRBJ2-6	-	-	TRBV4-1	CASSQGVSGANVLTF	TGCGCCAGCAGCCAAGGCGTCTCTGGGGCCAACGTCCTGACTTTC
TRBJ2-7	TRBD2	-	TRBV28	CASSFSPPLALGSYEQYF	TGTGCCAGCAGTTTTTCCCCCCCACTAGCGCTAGGCTCCTACGAGCAGTACTTC
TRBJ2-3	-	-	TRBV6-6	CASSYAGGALVDTQYF	TGTGCCAGCAGTTACGCTGGGGGGGCTCTAGTAGATACGCAGTATTTT
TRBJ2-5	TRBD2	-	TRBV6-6	CASSYSTSGSPETQYF	TGTGCCAGCAGTTACTCGACGAGCGGGAGCCCAGAGACCCAGTACTTC
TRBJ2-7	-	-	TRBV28	CASSTTGRSEQYF	TGTGCCAGCAGTACGACAGGTCGCTCCGAGCAGTACTTC
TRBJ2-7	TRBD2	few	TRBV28	CASNPYSGSYEQYF	TGTGCCAGCAACCCTTATAGCGGGAGCTACGAGCAGTACTTC
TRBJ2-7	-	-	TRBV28	CASSLRAGVIYEQYF	TGTGCCAGCAGCTTGAGGGCAGGGGTCATCTACGAGCAGTACTTC
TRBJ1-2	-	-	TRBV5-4	CASSLAGEGNYGYTF	TGTGCCAGCAGCTTGGCAGGGGAAGGGAACTATGGCTACACCTTC
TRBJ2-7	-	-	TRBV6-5	CASSYSGAGASYEQYF	TGTGCCAGCAGTTACTCGGGGGCAGGGGCCTCCTACGAGCAGTACTTC
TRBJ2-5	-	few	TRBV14	CASSQVRLRETQYF	TGTGCCAGCAGCCAAGTTCGACTGCGGGAGACCCAGTACTTC
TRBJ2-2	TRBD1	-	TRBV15	CATKTGQGGAGELFF	TGTGCCACCAAAACGGGACAGGGAGGGGCCGGGGAGCTGTTTTTT
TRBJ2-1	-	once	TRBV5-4	CASSLSTRVNEQFF	TGTGCCAGCAGCTTATCCACTAGGGTGAATGAGCAGTTCTTC
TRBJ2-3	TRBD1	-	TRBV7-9	CASSLIRTGKTDTQYF	TGTGCCAGCAGCTTAATAAGGACAGGGAAGACAGATACGCAGTATTTT
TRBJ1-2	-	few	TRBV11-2	CASSPIWGGDGYGYTF	TGTGCCAGCAGCCCCATTTGGGGGGGGGACGGCTATGGCTACACCTTC
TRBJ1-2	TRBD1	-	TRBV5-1	CASSLGVDRVVGYTF	TGCGCCAGCAGCTTGGGGGTCGACAGGGTAGTGGGCTACACCTTC
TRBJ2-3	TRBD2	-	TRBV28	CASSLQAGYTDTQYF	TGTGCCAGCAGTCTCCAAGCGGGATACACAGATACGCAGTATTTT
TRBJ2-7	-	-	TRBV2	CASSEIEGVYEQYF	TGTGCCAGCAGTGAAATCGAGGGCGTCTACGAGCAGTACTTC
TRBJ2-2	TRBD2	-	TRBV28	CASSFSGRDANTGELFF	TGTGCCAGCAGTTTTAGTGGGAGGGACGCGAACACCGGGGAGCTGTTTTTT
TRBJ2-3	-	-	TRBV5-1	CASSLSSRTSDTQYF	TGCGCCAGCAGCTTGAGTAGCAGAACATCAGATACGCAGTATTTT
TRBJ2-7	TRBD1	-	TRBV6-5	CASGRPNRDREEQYF	TGTGCCAGCGGACGACCGAACCGGGACAGGGAAGAGCAGTACTTC
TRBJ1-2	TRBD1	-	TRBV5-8	CASSSTGRTHLWGYGYTF	TGTGCCAGCAGCTCGACAGGGAGGACTCACCTCTGGGGCTATGGCTACACCTTC
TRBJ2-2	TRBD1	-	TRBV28	CASSFRDRATGELFF	TGTGCCAGCAGTTTTCGGGACAGGGCTACCGGGGAGCTGTTTTTT
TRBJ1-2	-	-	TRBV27	CASSLYTGYGYTF	TGTGCCAGCAGTTTATACACAGGGTATGGCTACACCTTC
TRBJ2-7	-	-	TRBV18	CASSFLSSGSPRRAYEQYF	TGTGCCAGCTCGTTTTTATCAAGCGGGTCCCCAAGAAGGGCCTACGAGCAGTACTTC